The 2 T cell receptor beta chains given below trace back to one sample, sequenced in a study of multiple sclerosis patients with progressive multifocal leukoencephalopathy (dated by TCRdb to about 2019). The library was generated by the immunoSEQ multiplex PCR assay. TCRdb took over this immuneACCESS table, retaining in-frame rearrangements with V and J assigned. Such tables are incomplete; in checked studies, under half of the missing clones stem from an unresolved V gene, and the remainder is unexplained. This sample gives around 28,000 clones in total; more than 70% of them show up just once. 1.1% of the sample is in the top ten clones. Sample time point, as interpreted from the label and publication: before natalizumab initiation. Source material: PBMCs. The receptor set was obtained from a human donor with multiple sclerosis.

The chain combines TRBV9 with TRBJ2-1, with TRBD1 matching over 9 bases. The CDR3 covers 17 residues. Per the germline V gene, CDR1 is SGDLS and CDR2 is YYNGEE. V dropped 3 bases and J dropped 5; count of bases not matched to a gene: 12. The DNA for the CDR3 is TGTGCCAGCAGCGAGCCCAGAGACAGGGGGGCCGACAATGAGCAGTTCTTC. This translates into CASSEPRDRGADNEQFF. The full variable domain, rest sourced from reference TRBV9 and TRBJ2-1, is DSGVTQTPKHLITATGQRVTLRCSPRSGDLSVYWYQQSLDQGLQFLIQYYNGEERAKGNILERFSAQQFPDLHSELNLSSLELGDSALYFCASSEPRDRGADNEQFFGPGTRLTVL.

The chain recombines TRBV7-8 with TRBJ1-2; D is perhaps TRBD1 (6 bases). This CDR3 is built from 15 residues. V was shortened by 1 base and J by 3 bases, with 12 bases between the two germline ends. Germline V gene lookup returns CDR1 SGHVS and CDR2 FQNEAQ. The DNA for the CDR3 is TGTGCCAGCAGCTTAGGTCCAGGGGAGGACTATGGCTACACCTTC. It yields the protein CASSLGPGEDYGYTF.